This T cell receptor (beta chain) is drawn from a study of T cells in Graves' hyperthyroidism and ophthalmopathy. Study conclusions and caveats: Model output signaled ophthalmopathy a median approximately 6.2 months ahead of onset. Among clonotypes expanded in thyroid above 0.001, most were also found in blood. Separating ophthalmopathy from stable hyperthyroidism was achieved by a 13 V-J model.

The CDR3 is 13 amino acids. Germline CDR1 reads MNHEY; CDR2 reads SVGEGT. V gave up 6 bases and J gave up 2 bases, with 8 bases separating them. The study defined stable Graves' hyperthyroidism as no ophthalmopathy progression within 18 months. TCR beta CDR3 regions were amplified from RNA. HTBI primers were the set used in a first-round RT-PCR of the TCR CDR3. In TCRdb, the multiplex PCR reads were re-called with MiXCR into one record per CDR3 protein. The sample has about 500,000 distinct CDR3 sequences, about a sixth seen once. This clonotype was recorded at least ten times. Its target is not known. V gene TRBV6-2 or TRBV6-3 combines with J gene TRBJ2-1; D is perhaps TRBD1 (5 bases). The sequencing sample was made of blood. This receptor was identified in a woman aged 18-30 years with Graves' hyperthyroidism. The chain's CDR3 is CASSRVPYNEQFF. DNA for the CDR3: TGTGCCAGCAGCAGGGTCCCCTACAATGAGCAGTTCTTC.